This T cell receptor beta chain was identified in a study of molecular identifiers for immune sequencing clone quantification. General study results and limits: Identical TCR molecules can share a barcode, and this sharing could underestimate highly expanded clone sizes.

Input for naive CD8 libraries was roughly 17,000 to 1,100,000 sorted cells; the RNA fraction used was 10%, 30% or 50%. TCRdb passed the PCR reads through MiXCR, listing each CDR3 protein once. Altogether approximately 590,000 distinct CDR3 sequences are present, about 25% being singletons, with the ten largest covering about 0.78%. As for this clonotype: The antigen is not known.

Material for sequencing was naive CD8+ T cells from blood, with Jurkat cell RNA spiked in. Sample subset: FACS-sorted CD8+CD4-CCR7+CD45RA+ naive T cells. This clonotype was obtained from a human donor in good health. Some libraries in this study had Jurkat cell RNA spiked in.

CDR3 residues: CASSQDWDDIQYF. As DNA, the CDR3 is TGCGCCAGCAGCCAAGATTGGGACGACATTCAGTACTTC. The genes are TRBV4-1 and TRBJ2-4; D may be TRBD1 or TRBD2 (5 bases each). The CDR3 runs to 13 residues. The V gene's germline CDR1 is MGHRA and CDR2 YSYEKL. The V gene lost 0 bases and the J gene lost 8 bases, with 8 bases spanning the gap.